This T cell receptor beta chain is drawn from a study of cytomegalovirus exposure and HLA in healthy donors. Germline V gives CDR1 SEHNR, CDR2 FQNEAQ (reference sequence). Trimming removed 5 bases at V and 5 bases at J, with 15 bases between. CDR3 size: 14 residues. Primers: 60 Vbeta forward and 13 Jbeta reverse. Original analysis: Roughly 9.9 million shared chains were among the roughly 80 million unique TCR beta chains that a later analysis counted. Repertoires were generated with immunoSEQ multiplex PCR, while TCRdb's copy carries only in-frame clones and drops some. V and J calls and clone size are given by that table; D and trimming were obtained from the DNA. This table holds roughly 180,000 clones, roughly 85% found once.

The TCR sequence derives from a man between 18 and 29 years old in good health and CMV-seropositive. This chain joins TRBV7-9 and TRBJ2-5, with D perhaps matching TRBD1 (6 bases). Sample: PBMCs. This CDR3 reads CASSTRQVFETQYF. The CDR3 nucleotides are TGTGCCAGCAGCACGAGACAGGTTTTCGAGACCCAGTACTTC.